Each of the 26 T cell receptor beta chains below was sequenced from the same sample in a study of T cells in Graves' hyperthyroidism and ophthalmopathy. The CDR3 regions of TCR beta were amplified from RNA transcripts. First-round RT-PCR with HTBI primers amplified the TCR CDR3 region. MiXCR, run by TCRdb on the multiplex PCR reads, gives a single entry per CDR3 protein. The profile shows more than 300,000 distinct CDR3 sequences, roughly 15% of them singletons. The sample taken for sequencing was blood. These receptors came from a woman under 40 with Graves' hyperthyroidism that later progressed to Graves' ophthalmopathy.

This CDR3 reads CASSRGPGQRGNTIYF. The CDR3 coding sequence is TGTGCCAGCAGTAGAGGCCCGGGACAACGAGGAAACACCATATATTTT. This chain links TRBV6-1 with TRBJ1-3; tentative D call: TRBD1 (6 bases). Per germline, CDR1 MNHNS and CDR2 SASEGT. CDR3 length: 16 amino acids. V lost 5 bases and J 4 bases, leaving 18 bases between the germline ends.

This clonotype was observed many times. The chain links TRBV6-1 to TRBJ2-1; TRBD2 might be the D (5 bases). This CDR3 contains 14 residues. Trimming cost V 3 bases and J 7 bases, with 13 bases left between them. CDR1 and CDR2 (germline): MNHNS, SASEGT. DNA for the CDR3: TGTGCCAGCAGTGATGAACTAGTCTCTAATGAGCAGTTCTTC. Amino acid sequence: CASSDELVSNEQFF.

The chain has TRBV9 and TRBJ2-5, with 9 bases that match TRBD2. The germline V gene encodes CDR1 SGDLS and CDR2 YYNGEE. The J segment lost 5 bases and the V segment lost 0 bases, leaving 5 bases of the junction unmatched. This CDR3 is 15 amino acids long. CDR3 in DNA: TGTGCCAGCAGCGTAGGTCCCACTAGCGGGGAGACCCAGTACTTC. As protein: CASSVGPTSGETQYF.

CDR3 coding DNA: TGCAGTGCACGGACGGAGGATAATTCACCCCTCCACTTT. It is translated as CSARTEDNSPLHF. The rearrangement uses TRBV20-1 and TRBJ1-6; D gene uncertain. V was trimmed by 6 bases and J by 5 bases, leaving 11 bases between them. Germline values: CDR1 DFQATT, CDR2 SNEGSKA (reference sequence). The CDR3 runs 13 residues.

This clonotype was counted many times. The gene calls are TRBV6-1 and TRBJ1-5; D possibly corresponds to TRBD1 (6 bases). The length of the CDR3 is 17 residues. CDR1 is MNHNS and CDR2 is SASEGT in the germline V gene. The V end was cut by 2 bases, the J end by 6 bases, with 20 bases between. As DNA, the CDR3 is TGTGCCAGCAGTGAACGTGAAGGGGGTTTGGGTGGTCAGCCCCAGCATTTT. Its translation is CASSEREGGLGGQPQHF.

This clonotype was found once. This CDR3 is CASSYGTYPAETQYF. The CDR3 DNA sequence: TGCGCCAGCAGCTACGGGACTTATCCGGCAGAGACCCAGTACTTC. The V gene is TRBV5-1, the J gene TRBJ2-5; a weak D match, TRBD2 (6 bases). CDR3 size: 15 residues. The V end was cut by 3 bases, the J end by 4 bases, with 16 bases between. Germline V gene sequence: CDR1 SGHRS, CDR2 YFSETQ.

The chain uses TRBV18 and TRBJ2-1, with D unclear. The germline V and J ends were trimmed by 6 bases and 6 bases, with 12 bases remaining between them. This CDR3 has 13 amino acids. Germline V gene lookup returns CDR1 KGHSH and CDR2 LQKENI. CDR3 in amino acids: CASSSAPGNEQFF. The DNA for the CDR3 is TGTGCCAGCTCCTCGGCTCCGGGCAATGAGCAGTTCTTC.

Of note for this clonotype: This could be a read error, since a much larger clone is one nucleotide away. The chain recombines TRBV19 with TRBJ1-5; D remains unclear. This CDR3 contains 15 residues. Germline loops: CDR1 LNHDA, CDR2 SQIVND (reference sequence). CDR3 protein: CASNIDGRLNQPQHF. CDR3 DNA sequence: TGTGCCAGTAATATAGACGGTCGGTTAAATCAGCCCCAGCATTTT.

This clonotype has a handful of counts. This chain connects TRBV2 to TRBJ1-2, with 9 bases matching TRBD1. The CDR3 has 14 amino acids. Trimming took 3 bases from V and 3 from J; bases not matched to a gene: 2. CDR1 is SNHLY and CDR2 is FYNNEI in the germline V gene. The CDR3 nucleotides read TGTGCCAGCAGTGATCGGACAGGGGACTATGGCTACACCTTC. Residues: CASSDRTGDYGYTF.

This clonotype was detected ten times or more. The chain uses TRBV18 and TRBJ2-2; no clear D. CDR3 size: 13 residues. In germline, CDR1 is KGHSH, CDR2 LQKENI. Deletions cut 5 bases from V and 4 bases from J, with 8 bases between. CDR3 DNA: TGTGCCAGCTCATCGAGCCTCACCGGGGAGCTGTTTTTT. Protein sequence: CASSSSLTGELFF.

This clonotype was recorded many times. This rearrangement joins TRBV30 to TRBJ2-7, with 7 bases identical to TRBD2. This CDR3 spans 11 amino acids. CDR1 and CDR2 from the germline V gene are GTSNPN and SVGIG (reference sequence). V lost 1 base and J lost 7; bases outside the gene matches: 1. Here the CDR3 DNA reads TGTGCCTGGAGTGCCGGGGGGGAGCAGTACTTC. The encoded protein is CAWSAGGEQYF.

The chain carries TRBV6-1 and TRBJ1-6; D is uncertain. CDR1 and CDR2 from the germline V gene are MNHNS and SASEGT. The V end was cut by 6 bases, the J end by 8 bases, with 8 bases between. The CDR3 runs to 12 residues. DNA for the CDR3: TGTGCCAGCAGGGTCGGACATTCACCCCTCCACTTT. This gives the protein CASRVGHSPLHF.

Worth noting for this clonotype: This may be a read error, as it is one base from a much larger clone. The chain combines TRBV24-1 with TRBJ2-3, with D maybe TRBD2 (6 bases). The CDR3 length is 15 residues. V was cut by 2 bases and J by 6 bases, with 14 bases left in between. Germline-derived CDR1 and CDR2 are KGHDR and SFDVKD. This CDR3 reads CATSDSEEGGDTQYF. In nucleotides, the CDR3 is TGTGCCACCAGTGATTCTGAGGAGGGCGGCGATACGCAGTATTTT.

This clonotype was counted many times. The chain uses TRBV6-1 and TRBJ1-6; the match to TRBD1 covers 7 bases. The CDR3 has 15 residues. V gave up 4 bases and J gave up 7 bases; unmatched junction bases: 7. The V gene's germline CDR1 is MNHNS and CDR2 SASEGT. The CDR3 region is CASSALDRPNSPLHF. As DNA, the CDR3 is TGTGCCAGCAGTGCCCTGGACAGGCCCAATTCACCCCTCCACTTT.

This clonotype was seen more than once but under ten times. The V and J genes are TRBV3-1 and TRBJ2-2; D unresolved. V lost 2 bases and J 6 bases, leaving 13 bases between the germline ends. The CDR3 runs to 15 residues. Per the germline V gene, CDR1 is LGHDT and CDR2 is YNNKEL (reference sequence). The DNA for the CDR3 is TGTGCCAGCAGCCAACTCCTTCGCGATTCCGGGGAGCTGTTTTTT. It translates to CASSQLLRDSGELFF.

In its sample, this clonotype was seen a few times. CDR3 nucleotides: TGTGACGAAGGGGTCCCGTACAGTTCGGGGGGCGTCGGACAATATGGCTACACCTTC. Translated, it gives CDEGVPYSSGGVGQYGYTF. The rearrangement links TRBV7-8 to TRBJ1-2; tentative D call: TRBD1 (6 bases). The germline V gene has CDR1 SGHVS and CDR2 FQNEAQ. The CDR3 is 19 amino acids.

This clonotype was seen many times. The chain uses TRBV28 and TRBJ2-2; TRBD1 is a possible D gene (5 bases). The CDR3 length is 15 residues. CDR1 and CDR2 from the germline V gene are MDHEN and SYDVKM. Trimming pared 1 base from V and 8 bases from J, leaving 14 bases between. The CDR3 region is CASSLLEPKGGELFF. The CDR3 nucleotides read TGTGCCAGCAGTTTATTAGAGCCCAAGGGGGGGGAGCTGTTTTTT.

This clonotype was observed at least ten times. V gene TRBV10-2 combines with J gene TRBJ1-5; D may be TRBD1 (6 bases). The V gene's germline CDR1 is WSHSY and CDR2 SAAADI. The CDR3 covers 17 residues. Between the trimmed V and J ends, which lost 3 bases and 0 bases, there was a span of 15 bases. CDR3 nucleotide sequence: TGCGCCAGCAGTGAATTACAGGGATGGCGTAGCAATCAGCCCCAGCATTTT. Protein sequence: CASSELQGWRSNQPQHF.

This clonotype was detected ten times or more. The V call is TRBV12-3 or TRBV12-4, the J call TRBJ1-5; D might be TRBD1 (6 bases). Trimming removed 6 bases at V and 4 bases at J, with 10 bases between. The CDR3 is 13 residues long. The CDR3 region is CASRRQVNQPQHF. CDR3 sequence (DNA): TGTGCCAGCAGGCGACAGGTTAATCAGCCCCAGCATTTT.

This clonotype was seen at least ten times. The V gene is TRBV3-1, the J gene TRBJ2-3; D unclear. CDR1 and CDR2 (germline): LGHDT, YNNKEL (reference sequence). This CDR3 has 16 amino acids. Trimming took off 0 bases at V and 3 bases at J, with 13 bases between the two ends. CDR3 bases: TGTGCCAGCAGCCAAGATCTGCATATCGGGACAGATACGCAGTATTTT. Residues: CASSQDLHIGTDTQYF.

This clonotype has at least ten counts. This chain connects TRBV7-2 to TRBJ1-5; D not resolved. V gave up 0 bases and J gave up 0 bases, with 6 bases separating them. This CDR3 is 15 amino acids long. Germline CDR1 reads SGHTA; CDR2 reads FQGNSA. This CDR3 reads CASSLAVNSNQPQHF. The DNA for the CDR3 is TGTGCCAGCAGCTTAGCGGTGAATAGCAATCAGCCCCAGCATTTT.

This clonotype was seen repeatedly, ten times or more. The rearrangement joins TRBV11-1 to TRBJ1-1; D gene uncertain. The CDR3 has 13 amino acids. CDR1 is SGHAT, CDR2 FQDESV, per germline (reference sequence). Deletions cut 1 base from V and 4 bases from J, with 7 bases between. The CDR3 sequence is CASSLEYTTEAFF. The CDR3 DNA sequence: TGTGCCAGCAGCTTAGAGTACACCACTGAAGCTTTCTTT.

This clonotype was recorded only once. This CDR3 reads CASSPSSWGRNQPQHF. In DNA, the CDR3 is TGTGCCAGCAGCCCGTCTAGCTGGGGCCGAAATCAGCCCCAGCATTTT. The chain links TRBV7-2 to TRBJ1-5, with D possibly TRBD1 on 5 matching bases. This CDR3 is built from 16 residues. V gave up 5 bases and J gave up 4 bases, with 18 bases separating them. The germline V gene encodes CDR1 SGHTA and CDR2 FQGNSA.

Many counts were recorded for this clonotype. The chain couples TRBV2 to TRBJ1-5, with D unresolved. There are 14 residues in the CDR3. Germline lookup yields CDR1 SNHLY and CDR2 FYNNEI. V lost 2 bases and J lost 7, with 12 bases in between. The CDR3 nucleotides read TGTGCCAGCAGTGAACCGCCGATCGGGCAGCCCCAGCATTTT. This gives the protein CASSEPPIGQPQHF.

This clonotype was counted ten times or more. The chain links TRBV6-2 or TRBV6-3 to TRBJ2-3; 10 bases line up with TRBD2. The CDR3 has 15 amino acids. Germline values: CDR1 MNHEY, CDR2 SVGEGT. Trimming took 6 bases from V and 4 from J; bases not matched to a gene: 7. CDR3 nucleotides: TGTGCCAGCAGGGTAGCGGGAGGCAGATCAGATACGCAGTATTTT. It yields the protein CASRVAGGRSDTQYF.

A note on this clonotype: Germline is not matched at one junction end, which may reflect a read error. The chain has TRBV2 and TRBJ2-5, with 10 bases identical to TRBD1. The CDR3 has 16 residues. Germline CDR1 is SNHLY and CDR2 is FYNNEI. CDR3 nucleotide sequence: TGTGCCGGCAGTGAAGCGACGACAGGGGGCACAGAGACCCAGTACTTC. Its translation is CAGSEATTGGTETQYF.